Each of the 20 T cell receptor beta chains below was sequenced from the same sample in a study of shared clonotypes between healthy human individuals. Produced via immunoSEQ multiplex PCR; TCRdb's table is partial and in-frame only. This table has roughly 2.2 million clones, 93% appearing once. The sequencing sample was made of naive CD4+ T cells from PBMCs. Subset denoted: CD45RA+ positively selected. The receptor set was obtained from a man younger than 35 in good health. Some clones in this sample may be carry-over from other donors' samples.

As to this clone: Other DNA sequences in this specimen translate into the identical CDR3. The chain links TRBV7-2 to TRBJ2-7, with unresolved D. CDR3 length equals 13 residues. Per germline, CDR1 SGHTA and CDR2 FQGNSA. Trimming shortened V by 2 bases and J by 0 bases, and 5 bases separated the two germline ends. This chain's CDR3 is CASSLLGSYEQYF. CDR3 nucleotide sequence: TGTGCCAGCAGCTTACTCGGCTCCTACGAGCAGTACTTC.

The V call is TRBV5-1, the J call TRBJ2-1; 8 bases map to TRBD1. The V gene end was trimmed by 4 bases and the J gene end by 4 bases; junction bases not matched to a gene: 10. Germline V gives CDR1 SGHRS, CDR2 YFSETQ. The CDR3 is 16 amino acids. The CDR3 sequence: CASSVFVQGVYNEQFF. In DNA, the CDR3 is TGCGCCAGCAGCGTTTTCGTACAGGGGGTTTACAATGAGCAGTTCTTC.

This chain uses TRBV5-1 with TRBJ2-7; weak D call: TRBD2 (6 bases). Germline V gives CDR1 SGHRS, CDR2 YFSETQ. Trimming removed 2 bases from V and 0 bases from J, with 12 bases in between. This CDR3 region has 15 residues. CDR3 sequence: CASSLGVTSSYEQYF. CDR3 DNA sequence: TGCGCCAGCAGCTTAGGGGTGACTAGCTCCTACGAGCAGTACTTC.

This clone has only one observation. This rearrangement joins TRBV29-1 to TRBJ1-4; possibly TRBD1 for D (5 bases). This CDR3 has 11 residues. Germline CDR1 SQVTM, CDR2 ANQGSEA. V was pared by 7 bases and J by 8 bases, with 11 bases between. The CDR3 reads CSGGGAEKLFF. In nucleotides, the CDR3 is TGCAGCGGGGGCGGGGCGGAAAAACTGTTTTTT.

This rearrangement joins TRBV19 to TRBJ1-2; 7 bases line up with TRBD1. The V gene's germline CDR1 is LNHDA and CDR2 SQIVND (reference sequence). The CDR3 sequence is 14 residues long. The V and J ends lost 5 bases and 9 bases, in that order; junction bases with no gene match: 12. CDR3 in DNA: TGTGCCAGTAGTTCCCGCGGGACAGTGAGGAGCTACACCTTC. This translates into CASSSRGTVRSYTF. The full variable domain, rest sourced from reference TRBV19 and TRBJ1-2, is DGGITQSPKYLFRKEGQNVTLSCEQNLNHDAMYWYRQDPGQGLRLIYYSQIVNDFQKGDIAEGYSVSREKKESFPLTVTSAQKNPTAFYLCASSSRGTVRSYTFGSGTRLTVV.

The V and J genes are TRBV18 and TRBJ2-5; D is perhaps TRBD1 (8 bases). V gave up 3 bases and J gave up 4 bases, with 15 bases separating them. This CDR3 comprises 15 residues. From germline, CDR1 is KGHSH and CDR2 LQKENI. Here the CDR3 reads CASSPIQGEGETQYF. DNA for the CDR3: TGTGCCAGCTCACCCATACAGGGGGAGGGAGAGACCCAGTACTTC.

This chain joins TRBV27 and TRBJ2-2; TRBD1 is a possible D gene (5 bases). Trimming took 1 base from V and 3 from J, leaving 15 bases between them. The CDR3 has 17 amino acids. Germline V gene sequence: CDR1 MNHEY, CDR2 SMNVEV (reference sequence). The CDR3 DNA is TGTGCCAGCAGTTTATGGGGTCGGCAGGGTCACACCGGGGAGCTGTTTTTT. It codes for CASSLWGRQGHTGELFF.

The genes are TRBV7-9 and TRBJ2-5; D remains ambiguous. The germline V gene encodes CDR1 SEHNR and CDR2 FQNEAQ (reference sequence). The length of the CDR3 is 14 residues. The germline V and J ends were trimmed by 5 bases and 4 bases, with 14 bases remaining between them. The CDR3 is CASSRRIKIETQYF. For the CDR3, the DNA is TGTGCCAGCAGCCGTCGAATTAAAATAGAGACCCAGTACTTC. The full variable domain, completed using reference TRBV7-9 and TRBJ2-5, is DTGVSQNPRHKITKRGQNVTFRCDPISEHNRLYWYRQTLGQGPEFLTYFQNEAQLEKSRLLSDRFSAERPKGSFSTLEIQRTEQGDSAMYLCASSRRIKIETQYFGPGTRLLVL.

CDR3 loop: CATSSGPDAGTDTQYF. DNA for the CDR3: TGTGCCACCAGCTCAGGACCTGACGCCGGCACAGATACGCAGTATTTT. The rearrangement links TRBV15 to TRBJ2-3; D is unclear. The V gene lost 5 bases and the J gene lost 1 base, with 16 bases spanning the gap. Germline CDR1 and CDR2: LNHNV and YYDKDF (reference sequence). This CDR3 has 16 residues.

The chain has TRBV7-2 and TRBJ2-3; 16 nucleotides match TRBD2. The CDR3 runs to 19 residues. CDR1 SGHTA and CDR2 FQGNSA come from the germline V gene. With 4 bases clipped from V and 8 bases from J, the junction kept 15 bases outside the gene matches. CDR3 in amino acids: CASSYRSGTSGRAFGTQYF. CDR3 DNA: TGTGCCAGCAGCTACCGATCCGGGACTAGCGGGAGGGCCTTCGGTACGCAGTATTTT.

V gene TRBV5-4 combines with J gene TRBJ1-2; no reliable D call. With 3 bases removed from V and 7 bases from J, the gap between germline ends came to 16 bases. Germline assignment: CDR1 SGHNT and CDR2 YYREEE (reference sequence). CDR3 length: 14 amino acids. The CDR3: CASSSPGEGSGYTF. DNA for the CDR3: TGTGCCAGCAGCTCCCCCGGGGAGGGAAGTGGCTACACCTTC.

The chain couples TRBV5-1 to TRBJ2-3, with 9 positions matching TRBD1. J gave up 3 bases and V 4 bases, and 12 bases lay outside the gene matches. Germline CDR1 is SGHRS and CDR2 is YFSETQ. The length of the CDR3 is 17 residues. The CDR3 region has the DNA TGCGCCAGCAGCCGTATCCGGACAGGGGAAGCAACAGATACGCAGTATTTT. Protein: CASSRIRTGEATDTQYF.

V is TRBV5-4 and J is TRBJ1-2; D is perhaps TRBD1 (5 bases). Germline values: CDR1 SGHNT, CDR2 YYREEE (reference sequence). The CDR3 sequence is 17 residues long. V was cut by 3 bases and J by 4 bases, with 22 bases left in between. CDR3 sequence: CASSSPFRDADTYGYTF. CDR3 DNA sequence: TGTGCCAGCAGCTCTCCATTCCGGGACGCTGATACCTATGGCTACACCTTC. Full variable domain (remainder filled in from reference TRBV5-4 and TRBJ1-2): ETGVTQSPTHLIKTRGQQVTLRCSSQSGHNTVSWYQQALGQGPQFIFQYYREEENGRGNFPPRFSGLQFPNYSSELNVNALELDDSALYLCASSSPFRDADTYGYTFGSGTRLTVV.

The chain has TRBV5-8 and TRBJ2-3, with D tentatively TRBD2 (6 bases). The CDR3 consists of 16 residues. With 0 bases removed from V and 4 bases from J, the gap between germline ends came to 15 bases. CDR1 SGHTS and CDR2 YDEGEE come from the germline V gene. The CDR3 here is CASSLGTGVRSDTQYF. The CDR3 DNA reads as TGTGCCAGCAGCTTGGGCACGGGAGTTAGGTCAGATACGCAGTATTTT.

This chain joins TRBV6-5 and TRBJ2-2, with a tentative D call TRBD1 (5 bases). CDR1 is MNHEY and CDR2 is SVGAGI in the germline V gene. CDR3 length: 13 residues. V was cut by 6 bases and J by 6 bases, with 11 bases left in between. In DNA, the CDR3 is TGTGCCAGCAGGGTGACAGTACCCGGGGAGCTGTTTTTT. As protein: CASRVTVPGELFF.

J is TRBJ2-2 and V is TRBV12-5; unclear D gene. The V and J ends lost 1 base and 7 bases respectively, with 10 bases between them. There are 14 residues in the CDR3. CDR1 LGHNT and CDR2 FRNRAP come from the germline V gene. In DNA form, the CDR3 reads TGTGCTAGTGGTTTGGGATTTAGTAACGGGGAGCTGTTTTTT. Translation: CASGLGFSNGELFF. Supplemented by reference TRBV12-5 and TRBJ2-2, the full variable domain reads DARVTQTPRHKVTEMGQEVTMRCQPILGHNTVFWYRQTMMQGLELLAYFRNRAPLDDSGMPKDRFSAEMPDATLATLKIQPSEPRDSAVYFCASGLGFSNGELFFGEGSRLTVL.

This clone was recorded once. The chain is built from TRBV18 and TRBJ2-7; possible D gene TRBD2, 5 bases. From germline, CDR1 is KGHSH and CDR2 LQKENI. Trimming took 2 bases from V and 4 from J, leaving 15 bases between them. The CDR3 is made up of 15 amino acids. In DNA, the CDR3 is TGTGCCAGCTCACCAGCGGCGGGCCCGGGGTACGAGCAGTACTTC. Translated: CASSPAAGPGYEQYF.

This chain uses TRBV27 with TRBJ2-2; D unresolved. Germline CDR1 is MNHEY and CDR2 is SMNVEV (reference sequence). This CDR3 is 17 amino acids long. V lost 2 bases and J lost 1, with 14 bases in between. The CDR3 reads CASSLTRALRNTGELFF. Written as DNA, the CDR3 is TGTGCCAGCAGTTTAACCCGGGCCTTAAGGAACACCGGGGAGCTGTTTTTT.

The genes are TRBV28 and TRBJ2-5; 9 nucleotides line up with TRBD1. Germline V gene lookup returns CDR1 MDHEN and CDR2 SYDVKM. The CDR3 is 15 amino acids. Trimming cost V 3 bases and J 5 bases; bases outside gene matches: 7. CDR3 in DNA: TGTGCCAGCAGTTTCGAGACAGGGGGTGGGGAGACCCAGTACTTC. Its translation: CASSFETGGGETQYF.

The count of this clone is one. The chain has TRBV7-6 and TRBJ2-1; the D gene is possibly TRBD2 (5 bases). Trimming took off 5 bases at V and 1 base at J, with 12 bases between the two ends. The V gene's germline CDR1 is SGHVS and CDR2 FNYEAQ. This CDR3 spans 15 amino acids. The DNA of the CDR3 is TGTGCCAGCAGCCCCGGTCGGGGTTCCTACAATGAGCAGTTCTTC. Translation: CASSPGRGSYNEQFF.